This paragraph covers one T cell receptor beta chain sequence. This record belongs to a study of T cell responses to AZD1222 COVID-19 vaccine. Germline CDR1 and CDR2: MDHEN and SYDVKM. CDR3 length equals 17 residues. V shed 5 bases and J 3 bases; nucleotides not matched to a gene: 7. The table came from immunoSEQ multiplex PCR; TCRdb's copy has only in-frame clones and leaves some out. The sample contains about 150,000 clones, roughly nine tenths of which appear only once. The sequence was collected from an adult in good health. The material was peripheral blood, obtained on day 0 of AZD1222 vaccination. The J gene is TRBJ2-7, the V gene TRBV28; TRBD2 matches at 16 bases. The CDR3 coding sequence is TGTGCCAGCAGTCTAGGGGGACTAGCGGGAGGGCTCTACGAGCAGTACTTC. This codes for CASSLGGLAGGLYEQYF.